These 23 T cell receptor beta chains share one sample of origin, sequenced in a study of blood T cell repertoires in COVID-19. The table came from immunoSEQ multiplex PCR; TCRdb's copy has only in-frame clones and leaves some out. The table shows fewer than 350,000 clones, with roughly 88% occurring only once. The sequencing input was PBMCs or T cells enriched from blood (not recorded which). The receptors shown here come from a woman in her forties with acute COVID-19.

The V gene is TRBV7-9, the J gene TRBJ1-2; 7 bases line up with TRBD1. Germline V gives CDR1 SEHNR, CDR2 FQNEAQ (reference sequence). The CDR3 is 14 amino acids. Trimming cost V 4 bases and J 2 bases; bases outside gene matches: 4. The CDR3: CASSYGTANYGYTF. The CDR3 DNA is TGTGCCAGCAGCTACGGGACAGCAAACTATGGCTACACCTTC.

V usage is TRBV12-3 or TRBV12-4 and J usage is TRBJ2-3; tentatively, D is TRBD2 (5 bases). The germline V and J ends were trimmed by 2 bases and 11 bases, with 11 bases remaining between them. The CDR3 totals 12 residues. CDR3 nucleotide sequence: TGTGCCAGCAGTTTACAGGACTTAGTGCAGTATTTT. It encodes CASSLQDLVQYF.

The J gene is TRBJ2-3, the V gene TRBV7-2; 8 bases map to TRBD2. From germline, CDR1 is SGHTA and CDR2 FQGNSA. After removal of 1 base from V and 3 bases from J, the junction contained 3 bases not matched to a gene. There are 15 residues in the CDR3. CDR3 sequence reads: CASSLVSGGTDTQYF. CDR3 nucleotide sequence: TGTGCCAGCAGCTTAGTTTCGGGGGGGACAGATACGCAGTATTTT.

The rearrangement uses TRBV9 and TRBJ2-5; 7 positions match TRBD2. This CDR3 is 15 amino acids long. Per the germline V gene, CDR1 is SGDLS and CDR2 is YYNGEE. Germline trimming cut 0 bases from V and 2 bases from J; bases unmatched to any gene: 4. This CDR3 is CASSVGNSGQETQYF. The CDR3 DNA follows: TGTGCCAGCAGCGTAGGTAATAGCGGGCAAGAGACCCAGTACTTC.

The chain recombines TRBV11-3 with TRBJ2-1; a possible D gene is TRBD2 (6 bases). V lost 3 bases, J lost 0 bases, and 18 bases lay in between. Germline lookup yields CDR1 SGHNT and CDR2 YENEEA. This CDR3 comprises 18 residues. The CDR3 spells CASSFVPFGSSSYNEQFF. In nucleotides, the CDR3 is TGTGCCAGCAGCTTCGTCCCTTTCGGGAGTAGCTCCTACAATGAGCAGTTCTTC.

This chain connects TRBV4-1 to TRBJ2-7, with 7 bases identical to TRBD2. From germline, CDR1 is MGHRA and CDR2 YSYEKL. V lost 1 base to trimming and J lost 7 bases; unmatched junction nucleotides: 10. The CDR3 has 15 residues. The CDR3: CASSQGPGTAGEQYF. The DNA of the CDR3 is TGCGCCAGCAGCCAAGGCCCTGGAACAGCGGGGGAGCAGTACTTC.

The V and J genes are TRBV29-1 and TRBJ2-3, with 10 bases fitting TRBD2. The CDR3 consists of 15 residues. V lost 6 bases, J lost 5 bases, and 11 bases stayed unmatched. Germline V CDR1 and CDR2: SQVTM, ANQGSEA. The DNA for the CDR3 is TGCAGCGTCCCATTAACTAGCGGGGTTAGAGATACGCAGTATTTT. Its protein product is CSVPLTSGVRDTQYF.

The chain uses TRBV2 and TRBJ2-5; 10 nucleotides line up with TRBD2. With 2 bases clipped from V and 1 base from J, the junction kept 4 bases outside the gene matches. The CDR3 is made up of 16 amino acids. Looked up from germline, CDR1 is SNHLY and CDR2 is FYNNEI. DNA of the CDR3: TGTGCCAGCAGTGAAAGGAGCGGGGGGGGCCAAGAGACCCAGTACTTC. Translated: CASSERSGGGQETQYF. Combining the CDR3 with reference TRBV2 and TRBJ2-5 gives the whole variable domain EPEVTQTPSHQVTQMGQEVILRCVPISNHLYFYWYRQILGQKVEFLVSFYNNEISEKSEIFDDQFSVERPDGSNFTLKIRSTKLEDSAMYFCASSERSGGGQETQYFGPGTRLLVL.

This clone was picked up one time. The chain has TRBV5-1 and TRBJ1-2, with 7 bases identical to TRBD1. The CDR3 is 13 amino acids. Germline V lookup: CDR1 SGHRS, CDR2 YFSETQ. Germline trimming cut 5 bases from V and 5 bases from J; bases unmatched to any gene: 6. For the CDR3, the DNA is TGCGCCAGCAGGCTGCAGGGGGGTTATGGCTACACCTTC. Encoded protein: CASRLQGGYGYTF.

This chain links TRBV18 with TRBJ1-1; D is undetermined. The V gene lost 2 bases and the J gene lost 4 bases, with 8 bases spanning the gap. The germline V gene encodes CDR1 KGHSH and CDR2 LQKENI. CDR3 length equals 13 residues. This CDR3 is CASSPTRTTEAFF. The DNA for the CDR3 is TGTGCCAGCTCACCAACGAGAACCACTGAAGCTTTCTTT.

V is TRBV15 and J is TRBJ1-1; D is undetermined. This CDR3 has 13 amino acids. The germline CDR1 and CDR2 sequences are LNHNV and YYDKDF (reference sequence). Trimming cost V 5 bases and J 0 bases, with 7 bases left between them. The CDR3 spells CATSRTVNTEAFF. CDR3 coding DNA: TGTGCCACCAGCCGTACAGTGAACACTGAAGCTTTCTTT.

V is TRBV7-9 and J is TRBJ1-6; D is uncertain. The V end was cut by 3 bases, the J end by 12 bases, with 9 bases between. Germline-derived CDR1 and CDR2 are SEHNR and FQNEAQ (reference sequence). This CDR3 has 12 amino acids. This chain's CDR3 is CASSFNEGPLHF. CDR3 in DNA: TGTGCCAGCAGCTTTAATGAGGGACCCCTCCACTTT.

The CDR3 reads CASSYHEGHLYGYTF. CDR3 bases: TGTGCCAGCAGTTATCATGAGGGACACCTCTATGGCTACACCTTC. This chain joins TRBV6-2 or TRBV6-3 and TRBJ1-2; tentatively, D is TRBD1 (6 bases). V was trimmed by 3 bases and J by 4 bases, leaving 15 bases between them. The CDR3 extends over 15 amino acids. Germline values: CDR1 MNHEY, CDR2 SVGEGT.

This chain connects TRBV28 to TRBJ1-5; TRBD1 matches at 7 bases. The CDR3 is made up of 16 amino acids. Germline V CDR1 and CDR2: MDHEN, SYDVKM. J was trimmed by 5 bases and V by 3 bases; bases with no gene match: 10. CDR3 sequence reads: CASSFSVQGVYQPQHF. The CDR3 DNA sequence: TGTGCCAGCAGTTTTTCTGTTCAGGGGGTTTATCAGCCCCAGCATTTT. The complete variable domain, with remaining parts taken from reference TRBV28 and TRBJ1-5, reads DVKVTQSSRYLVKRTGEKVFLECVQDMDHENMFWYRQDPGLGLRLIYFSYDVKMKEKGDIPEGYSVSREKKERFSLILESASTNQTSMYLCASSFSVQGVYQPQHFGDGTRLSIL.

The rearrangement uses TRBV5-4 and TRBJ2-7; TRBD1 matches at 9 bases. With V trimmed by 5 bases and J by 3 bases, 3 bases remained unmatched. Germline CDR1 is SGHNT and CDR2 is YYREEE (reference sequence). CDR3 size: 13 residues. The CDR3 DNA sequence: TGTGCCAGCAGTCAGACAGGGGGCTACGAGCAGTACTTC. This sequence encodes CASSQTGGYEQYF.

This chain uses TRBV15 with TRBJ2-1; D might be TRBD2 (5 bases). The V end lost 0 bases, the J end lost 3 bases, and 12 bases lay between the germline ends. The CDR3 consists of 16 residues. CDR1 LNHNV and CDR2 YYDKDF come from the germline V gene (reference sequence). CDR3: CATSRDQTTSYNEQFF. In DNA, the CDR3 is TGTGCCACCAGCAGAGATCAGACTACTAGCTACAATGAGCAGTTCTTC. The complete variable domain, with remaining parts taken from reference TRBV15 and TRBJ2-1, reads DAMVIQNPRYQVTQFGKPVTLSCSQTLNHNVMYWYQQKSSQAPKLLFHYYDKDFNNEADTPDNFQSRRPNTSFCFLDIRSPGLGDTAMYLCATSRDQTTSYNEQFFGPGTRLTVL.

A remark on this clone: This same CDR3 is encoded by further DNA sequences in the sample. The gene calls are TRBV24-1 and TRBJ2-1; D is unclear. The CDR3 covers 14 residues. Germline V lookup: CDR1 KGHDR, CDR2 SFDVKD. The ends were cut back, 5 bases at V and 0 bases at J, with 7 bases in the middle. The CDR3, as DNA: TGTGCCACCAGTGTCGGTAGCTCCTACAATGAGCAGTTCTTC. It yields the protein CATSVGSSYNEQFF.

The chain has TRBV7-2 and TRBJ2-7; D may be TRBD2 (6 bases). The germline CDR1 and CDR2 sequences are SGHTA and FQGNSA. V was cut by 5 bases and J by 4 bases, with 15 bases left in between. CDR3 length: 14 residues. The CDR3 DNA reads TGTGCCAGCAGCCAACGGGTGGGGAGGTACGAGCAGTACTTC. As protein: CASSQRVGRYEQYF.

V is TRBV18 and J is TRBJ2-3, with TRBD1 matching over 7 bases. This CDR3 comprises 18 residues. Germline CDR1 KGHSH, CDR2 LQKENI. V dropped 2 bases and J dropped 6; count of bases not matched to a gene: 17. The CDR3 is CASSPWLMEVGGSDTQYF. In nucleotides, the CDR3 is TGTGCCAGCTCACCATGGTTGATGGAGGTAGGGGGCTCGGATACGCAGTATTTT.

The rearrangement joins TRBV19 to TRBJ2-1, with D possibly TRBD2 on 6 matching bases. The CDR3 covers 14 residues. V dropped 5 bases and J dropped 7 bases, with 15 bases sitting between them. Germline V gives CDR1 LNHDA, CDR2 SQIVND (reference sequence). The chain's CDR3 is CASSLRDPWNEQFF. DNA of the CDR3: TGTGCCAGTAGTTTGCGGGACCCTTGGAATGAGCAGTTCTTC.

The chain employs TRBV3-1 (or the pseudogene TRBV3-2) and TRBJ2-1; 16 bases agree with TRBD2. The CDR3 contains 16 residues. V lost 4 bases, J lost 9 bases, and 6 bases stayed unmatched. Germline CDR1 is LGHDT and CDR2 is YNNKEL (reference sequence). The CDR3 DNA sequence: TGTGCCAGCAGCCGGGGGGGACTAGCGGGAGGGCTTGAGCAGTTCTTC. It encodes CASSRGGLAGGLEQFF.

The gene calls are TRBV4-1 and TRBJ2-7; 7 bases align to TRBD1. The germline V gene has CDR1 MGHRA and CDR2 YSYEKL. CDR3 size: 16 residues. Losses at the gene ends were 1 base for V and 3 bases for J; bases not matched to a gene: 9. The CDR3 region is CASSQGSTGQVYEQYF. Written as DNA, the CDR3 is TGCGCCAGCAGCCAAGGGTCGACAGGGCAGGTCTACGAGCAGTACTTC.

The chain has TRBV2 and TRBJ2-5; TRBD2 matches 15 bases. The CDR3 contains 17 residues. The J segment lost 4 bases and the V segment lost 3 bases, leaving 6 bases of the junction unmatched. In germline, CDR1 is SNHLY, CDR2 FYNNEI. CDR3 sequence reads: CASSEVGLAGGLETQYF. The CDR3 DNA sequence: TGTGCCAGCAGTGAGGTTGGACTAGCGGGAGGGTTAGAGACCCAGTACTTC.